This T cell receptor (beta chain) was documented in a study of identifying expanded T cells in peripheral blood. V was pared by 2 bases and J by 2 bases, with 9 bases between. Looked up from germline, CDR1 is LNHDA and CDR2 is SQIVND (reference sequence). The length of the CDR3 is 14 residues. General observations from the study: Differentially abundant clones: roughly 1.2 between replicates, about 15 at 2 to 3 weeks, 19 to 20 at four. Variance in clone template counts between approximately two-week samples significantly increased with total template count across all healthy donors.

The repertoire was sequenced with immunoSEQ multiplex PCR; TCRdb's copy has only in-frame clones and lacks some. The sample yields over 100,000 clones, 70% to 90% seen once. Collection occurred without any documented infections or immune events in donors. As concerns this clone: Antigen: not known.

This chain joins TRBV19 and TRBJ1-1; tentative D call: TRBD1 (6 bases). The source is a person between 18 and 75 years old in good health. The material sequenced was blood. The CDR3 region has the DNA TGTGCCAGTAGTATACAGGGACACAACACTGAAGCTTTCTTT. Encoded protein: CASSIQGHNTEAFF.